This TCR beta chain was recovered during a study of T cells expressing NK-cell markers. Study-level background: Sorted T-cell subsets CD3+CD56+NKG2C+, CD3+CD56+NKG2C- and CD3+CD56-NKG2C+ were TCR beta-sequenced.

Germline V lookup: CDR1 MNHEY, CDR2 SMNVEV (reference sequence). The CDR3 has 14 residues. TCRdb re-called the 5' RACE reads, yielding one record per CDR3 amino acid sequence without DNA. The sample totals some 150,000 distinct CDR3 sequences. General observations from the study: Also leading the CD3+CD56-NKG2C+ fraction in a few donors were these clonotypes.

Comments on this clonotype: Its antigen remains unknown.

Specimen: blood T cells: a sorted CD56 or NKG2C T cell subset, CD4+ or CD8+ T cells, or bulk PBMC T cells (not recorded which). This receptor was taken from a woman between 50 and 59 years old in good health. The chain has TRBV27 and TRBJ2-1; lacking DNA, the TRBD1 call made by TCRdb goes unchecked. This chain's CDR3 is CASAPRAAYNEQFF.